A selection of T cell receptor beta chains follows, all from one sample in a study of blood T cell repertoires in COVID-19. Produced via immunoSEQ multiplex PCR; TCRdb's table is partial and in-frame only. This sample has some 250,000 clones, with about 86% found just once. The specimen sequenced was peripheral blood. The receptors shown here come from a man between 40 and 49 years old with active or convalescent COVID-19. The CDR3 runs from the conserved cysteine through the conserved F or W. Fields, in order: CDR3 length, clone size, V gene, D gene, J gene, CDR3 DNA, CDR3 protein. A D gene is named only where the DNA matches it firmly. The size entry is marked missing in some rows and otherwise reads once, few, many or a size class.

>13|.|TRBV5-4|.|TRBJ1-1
TGTGCCAGCAGCTTGAACCTCGAGGCTGAAGCTTTCTTT
CASSLNLEAEAFF
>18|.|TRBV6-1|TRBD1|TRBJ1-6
TGTGCCAGCAGTGAAATTTGGCAGGGGGCTGGCTATAATTCACCCCTCCACTTT
CASSEIWQGAGYNSPLHF
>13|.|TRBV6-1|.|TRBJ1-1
TGTGCCAGCAGTGAACAGGTCACCACTGAAGCTTTCTTT
CASSEQVTTEAFF
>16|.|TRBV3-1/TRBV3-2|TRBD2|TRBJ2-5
TGTGCCAGCAGCCGCGGGACTAGCGGGGGGGGGAAGACCCAGTACTTC
CASSRGTSGGGKTQYF
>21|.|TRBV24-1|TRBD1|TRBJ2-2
TGTGCCACCAGATCCGGAGGGGTAACATTGTGGGGACAGGGGTTCCCCGGGGAGCTGTTTTTT
CATRSGGVTLWGQGFPGELFF
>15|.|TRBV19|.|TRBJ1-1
TGTGCCAGTAGTATGTTCGCCGGGGGGCAGGATGAAGCTTTCTTT
CASSMFAGGQDEAFF
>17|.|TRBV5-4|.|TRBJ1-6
TGTGCCAGCAGCCGACAGGAGAGAGGATCCTATAATTCACCCCTCCACTTT
CASSRQERGSYNSPLHF
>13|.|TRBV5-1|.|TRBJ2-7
TGCGCCAGCAGCACGTATAGCGGCTACGAGCAGTACTTC
CASSTYSGYEQYF
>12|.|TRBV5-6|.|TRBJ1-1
TGTGCCAGCAGCCCGCAGGGGACGCAAGCTTTCTTT
CASSPQGTQAFF
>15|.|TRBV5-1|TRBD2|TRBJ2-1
TGCGCCAGCAGCGATCCGGGACTAGCATTTGGTGAGCAGTTCTTC
CASSDPGLAFGEQFF
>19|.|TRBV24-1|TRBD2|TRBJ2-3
TGTGCCACCAGTGATGACCTGGGGACTAGCGGGAGAGGGGCAGATACGCAGTATTTT
CATSDDLGTSGRGADTQYF
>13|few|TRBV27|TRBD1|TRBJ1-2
TGTGCCAGCAGTTTAAATCAGGGGGGCGGCTACACCTTC
CASSLNQGGGYTF
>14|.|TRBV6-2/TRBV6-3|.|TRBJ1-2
TGTGCCAGCAGCCCTCGGGGGGGGCTCTATGGCTACACCTTC
CASSPRGGLYGYTF
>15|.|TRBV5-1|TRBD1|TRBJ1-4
TGCGCCAGCAGCCCGACAGGGGGTACTAATGAAAAACTGTTTTTT
CASSPTGGTNEKLFF
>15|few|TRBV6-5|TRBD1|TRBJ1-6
TGTGCCAGCAGTTACTCGAAACAGGGGTATTCACCCCTCCACTTT
CASSYSKQGYSPLHF
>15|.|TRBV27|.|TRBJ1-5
TGTGCCACCTCCCCCGGGGGAACTAGCAATCAGCCCCAGCATTTT
CATSPGGTSNQPQHF
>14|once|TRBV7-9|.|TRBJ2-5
TGTGCCAGCAGCTTAGCAGCAGGGTACGAGACCCAGTACTTC
CASSLAAGYETQYF
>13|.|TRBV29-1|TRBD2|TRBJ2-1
TGCAGCGTTTCTAGCGGGAAAGTCAATGAGCAGTTCTTC
CSVSSGKVNEQFF
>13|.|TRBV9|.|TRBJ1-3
TGTGCCAGCAGCGTAGCAGGTGGAAACACCATATATTTT
CASSVAGGNTIYF
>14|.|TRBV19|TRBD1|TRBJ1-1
TGTGCCAGTAGTACACAGGACAGGGCCACTGAAGCTTTCTTT
CASSTQDRATEAFF
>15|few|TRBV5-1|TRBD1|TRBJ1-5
TGCGCCAGCAGCGCGGGACAGGGGGCTTGGCAGCCCCAGCATTTT
CASSAGQGAWQPQHF
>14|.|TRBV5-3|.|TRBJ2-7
TGTGCCAGAAGCTTGGACAGGAGCTCCTACGAGCAGTACTTC
CARSLDRSSYEQYF
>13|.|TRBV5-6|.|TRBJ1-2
TGTGCCAGCAGCTTGGGGGCTCTCTATGGCTACACCTTC
CASSLGALYGYTF
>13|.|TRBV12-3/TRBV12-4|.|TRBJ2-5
TGTGCCAGCCGATGGGGGGTACAAGAGACCCAGTACTTC
CASRWGVQETQYF
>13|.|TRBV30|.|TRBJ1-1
TGTGCCTGGGAGGAGGGGATGAACACTGAAGCTTTCTTT
CAWEEGMNTEAFF
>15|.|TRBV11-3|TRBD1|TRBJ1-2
TGTGCCAGCGGTCTGCCGGGGACAGAGGTCCATGGCTACACCTTC
CASGLPGTEVHGYTF
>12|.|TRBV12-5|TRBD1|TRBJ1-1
TGTGCTAGTGCCCCGGACAGGGGTCAAGCTTTCTTT
CASAPDRGQAFF
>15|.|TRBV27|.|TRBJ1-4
TGTGCCAGCAGTCGTTCAGGTTCCGGGGGTGAAAAACTGTTTTTT
CASSRSGSGGEKLFF